The sample holds a few counts of the clone carrying this T cell receptor beta chain. Only in-frame clones appear in the TCRdb table, and some are missing; sequencing was by immunoSEQ multiplex PCR. The profile shows about 180,000 clones, roughly 86% of them singletons. This entry belongs to a study of blood T cell repertoires in COVID-19. Losses at the gene ends were 5 bases for V and 5 bases for J; bases not matched to a gene: 5. The CDR3 consists of 13 residues. CDR1 SGHTA and CDR2 FQGNSA come from the germline V gene. The receptor's source is a man aged 35-49 years with active or convalescent COVID-19. The V call is TRBV7-2, the J call TRBJ1-1, with 7 bases aligning to TRBD1. Sequencing was performed on peripheral blood. In nucleotides, the CDR3 is TGTGCCAGCAGCGAACAGGGGACGACTGAAGCTTTCTTT. This codes for CASSEQGTTEAFF.